This T cell receptor (beta chain) was identified in a study of cytomegalovirus exposure and HLA in healthy donors. About this clone: The antigen is undetermined.

Study-wide findings and caveats: In a later analysis, at a false discovery rate of 0.05, some 17,000 TCR beta sequences were associated with HLA alleles. Earlier analysis looked at TCR beta V segments, and most were productive about 87% or about 30% of the time.

The CDR3 sequence is 13 residues long. Germline CDR1 reads GTSNPN; CDR2 reads SVGIG (reference sequence). Trimming left V 3 bases short and J 11 bases short, with 19 bases between. This PCR relied on a set of 60 Vbeta primers and 13 Jbeta primers. This table comes from immunoSEQ multiplex PCR, and its TCRdb copy is limited to in-frame clones, with some not included. The table has some 190,000 clones, approximately 80% seen once. The sequence was collected from a woman aged 35 to 49 in good health and CMV-seronegative. Material for sequencing was PBMCs. The gene calls are TRBV30 and TRBJ1-1; D not certain. CDR3 coding DNA: TGTGCCTGGAGGCAGGCCGGTCCCTTCAGGGCTTTCTTT. It specifies CAWRQAGPFRAFF.